This passage covers 9 T cell receptor beta chains from one sample sequenced in a study of blood T cell repertoires in COVID-19. Method: immunoSEQ multiplex PCR; TCRdb's copy keeps in-frame clones and lacks some. The sample lists over 200,000 clones, more than 70% occurring once. Material: PBMCs or T cells enriched from blood (not recorded which). These receptors were taken from a middle-aged woman with acute COVID-19.

The chain combines TRBV19 with TRBJ2-3, with 8 bases fitting TRBD1. Germline loops: CDR1 LNHDA, CDR2 SQIVND (reference sequence). CDR3 length: 18 residues. After removal of 0 bases from V and 0 bases from J, the junction contained 8 bases not matched to a gene. The CDR3 DNA follows: TGTGCCAGTAGTATAGATTTGGGGGACAGGCGTAGCACAGATACGCAGTATTTT. Translated: CASSIDLGDRRSTDTQYF. Based on the CDR3 plus reference TRBV19 and TRBJ2-3, the full variable domain is DGGITQSPKYLFRKEGQNVTLSCEQNLNHDAMYWYRQDPGQGLRLIYYSQIVNDFQKGDIAEGYSVSREKKESFPLTVTSAQKNPTAFYLCASSIDLGDRRSTDTQYFGPGTRLTVL.

This clone has a handful of counts. This rearrangement joins TRBV7-9 to TRBJ2-1; TRBD1 agrees at 10 bases. The CDR3 spans 15 residues. V lost 6 bases, J lost 5 bases, and 7 bases stayed unmatched. Germline V gene lookup returns CDR1 SEHNR and CDR2 FQNEAQ (reference sequence). The CDR3 is CASSYDRGLNNEQFF. CDR3 coding DNA: TGTGCCAGCAGTTACGACAGGGGGCTTAACAATGAGCAGTTCTTC.

This clone was seen ten or more times. The chain employs TRBV7-9 and TRBJ2-1; TRBD2 is a possible D gene (5 bases). This CDR3 has 15 residues. Germline CDR1 SEHNR, CDR2 FQNEAQ (reference sequence). V shed 2 bases and J shed 1 base, with 9 bases lying between them. CDR3 bases: TGTGCCAGCAGCTTATCCAGCGGTTCCTACAATGAGCAGTTCTTC. It yields the protein CASSLSSGSYNEQFF.

Regarding this clone: The same CDR3 also results from other DNA sequences found in this sample. The rearrangement joins TRBV12-3 or TRBV12-4 to TRBJ2-7; 7 nucleotides match TRBD2. Unmatched junction bases numbered 2, after V lost 8 bases and J lost 4 bases. The CDR3 is 11 amino acids. The CDR3 nucleotides read TGTGCCAGCTCCGGGGGGTACGAGCAGTACTTC. Translating gives CASSGGYEQYF.

The V gene is TRBV7-9, the J gene TRBJ2-5, with D possibly matching TRBD2 (5 bases). V was pared by 3 bases and J by 1 base, with 9 bases between. The CDR3 length is 14 residues. Germline CDR1 is SEHNR and CDR2 is FQNEAQ (reference sequence). CDR3 bases: TGTGCCAGCAGCTTTGGGCGGGCCCAAGAGACCCAGTACTTC. It is translated as CASSFGRAQETQYF.

V and J are TRBV4-2 and TRBJ2-2, with 14 bases identical to TRBD2. Per the germline V gene, CDR1 is LGHNA and CDR2 is YNFKEQ. V was pared by 1 base and J by 0 bases, with 7 bases of the junction left unmatched. The CDR3 is 20 amino acids. The CDR3 region has the DNA TGTGCCAGCAGCCAAGGGGCCGGGACTAGCGGGGGAACGAACACCGGGGAGCTGTTTTTT. Protein sequence: CASSQGAGTSGGTNTGELFF.

The chain joins TRBV5-1 to TRBJ1-5; 9 bases agree with TRBD1. The CDR3 spans 14 residues. Germline V CDR1 and CDR2: SGHRS, YFSETQ. The junction had 5 bases not matched to a gene; V was cut back by 4 bases and J by 6 bases. CDR3 DNA sequence: TGCGCCAGCAGCGAGGGACAGGGTGGTCAGCCCCAGCATTTT. Its translation is CASSEGQGGQPQHF.

The chain combines TRBV6-1 with TRBJ1-5; D remains unclear. The CDR3 consists of 12 residues. Germline loops: CDR1 MNHNS, CDR2 SASEGT. Trimming removed 3 bases from V and 7 bases from J, with 7 bases in between. CDR3 nucleotides: TGTGCCAGCAGTGACCCTAGGCAGCCCCAGCATTTT. It yields the protein CASSDPRQPQHF.

V is TRBV9 and J is TRBJ2-3; 13 bases map to TRBD2. This CDR3 contains 16 residues. The junction had 4 bases not matched to a gene; V was cut back by 0 bases and J by 6 bases. Germline CDR1 reads SGDLS; CDR2 reads YYNGEE. CDR3 DNA: TGTGCCAGCAGCGTAGTACTAGCGGGAGGGAGGGATACGCAGTATTTT. Translated: CASSVVLAGGRDTQYF.